The subject of this entry is one T cell receptor beta chain. The target of this receptor is not known. The record has no base qualities; no much larger clone is one base away. The sample belongs to a study of blood T cells in healthy people across ages (dated by TCRdb to about 2015). Some background on the complete study: In model experiments, template switching captured roughly one uniquely barcoded TCR beta cDNA molecule for every two T cells. To track age-related changes in TCR beta repertoire diversity, the study relied on deep sequencing normalized with unique cDNA molecular identifiers. The study analyzed two additional independent replicas of 1 million unique cDNA reads from the same blood draw for two donors, one aged 18 to 30 and one aged 80 or older. Four age groups were formed from the donors: young (average 16 years), middle-aged (around 39), aged (approximately 60) and long-lived (more than 75). To avoid experimental bias, donors of different ages were distributed randomly across sequencing lanes.

Points the paper makes about the study in general: Compared with the aged group, the long-lived group had more naive CD4+ T cells, fewer expanded clones and increased TCR diversity, a pattern suggesting age selection. Observed TCR beta diversity per million T cells fell roughly linearly with age, and a significant reduction was already apparent by age around 44. Bulk unsorted PBMC profiling prevented conclusive comparison of naive and antigen-experienced compartments. A strong correlation was found between observed TCR beta diversity and the percentage of naive T cells measured by flow cytometry. Because donor CMV infection status was unknown, age-related changes in expanded clonotypes were potentially confounded. Estimates of total diversity based on one million sequenced T cells were regarded as lower bounds and as underestimates.

Library method: 5' RACE. Instrument used: Illumina HiSeq 2500. A second roughly 6 to 11 cycle PCR used a sample-barcoded 5' primer and a J-beta primer mix. A template-switch 5' adaptor carrying 12 random nucleotides introduced a unique molecular identifier onto each TCR beta cDNA molecule. Each sample yielded at least 2.5 million CDR3-containing paired-end reads. First-strand cDNA synthesis was performed from all RNA using the Mint cDNA synthesis kit, with priming by a TRBC-specific oligonucleotide. After uracil-DNA glycosylase treatment, a first 18-cycle PCR used universal primers M1SS and BC2_uni_R on all cDNA. The published analysis was carried out like this. Normalization of each sample was performed by random selection of 1 million high-quality reads, each carrying a distinct molecular identifier. Instead of being binned into consensus sequences, reads that shared molecular identifiers were thrown out. CDR3 identification, clonotype clustering and error correction used MiTCR with a Q25 quality threshold and the strictest error-elimination algorithm. A nonparametric unseen species model with Euler transformation was used to estimate lower-bound total TCR beta diversity. The public reads were quality trimmed at Q25 with fastp and then assembled into clones with MiXCR by TCRdb, keeping productive beta chains. Each entry merges the rows of one CDR3 protein and shows their most common DNA and genes. The V and J calls follow TCRdb's processing rather than the paper's. This sample has about 640,000 distinct CDR3 sequences in its table, and around three fifths of those were observed once. The ten largest clones capture over 30% of the sample.

Via the germline V gene, CDR1 is SGHTA and CDR2 FQGNSA. Trimming removed 2 bases from V and 11 bases from J; the gene matches leave 9 bases unexplained. From the cysteine through the phenylalanine, the CDR3 covers 15 amino acids. Left in the record is the CDR3 DNA by itself, 45 bases read in frame from the first base. The donors were 40 or so Caucasian individuals from Russia, aged about 6 to 100 years, who were systemically healthy. Around 10 milliliters of peripheral blood were drawn from each donor into EDTA-treated Vacutainer tubes. Ficoll-Paque density-gradient centrifugation was used to isolate PBMCs, with at least 7 million per sample. Total RNA was extracted from PBMCs with Trizol reagent, with at least 5.5 micrograms obtained per sample. The percentages of naive CD45RAhigh/CD27high T cells were determined by flow cytometry on a PBMC aliquot from every donor.

The rearranged chain carries TRBV7-2 and TRBJ2-5, with 12 junctional bases fitting TRBD2. The sample consisted of blood. The TCR was taken from a man between 60 and 75 years old in good health. The nucleotide sequence is TGTGCCAGCAGCTTATCTAGCGGGGGGGTCAATGAGCAGTACTTC. Its protein product is CASSLSSGGVNEQYF.